This T cell receptor beta chain was captured in a study of PD-1 blockade in classical Hodgkin lymphoma. The CDR3 extends over 15 amino acids. Trimming at V came to 7 bases and at J to 3 bases, leaving 8 bases not matched to a gene. Looked up from germline, CDR1 is SNHLY and CDR2 is FYNNEI. In every patient, relapse followed autologous stem cell transplantation, while exposure to brentuximab vedotin differed. This table comes from immunoSEQ multiplex PCR, and its TCRdb copy is limited to in-frame clones, with some not included. In the table there are about 50,000 clones, 73% of which are singletons. The clonotype originates from a human donor with classical Hodgkin lymphoma. The chain couples TRBV2 to TRBJ2-1, with 8 bases matching TRBD1. Specimen: peripheral blood mononuclear cells (PBMCs), collected before the second cycle of nivolumab. The CDR3 region has the DNA TGTGCCAGCACCCGACCAACAGGGGGCTACAATGAGCAGTTCTTC. Its protein product is CASTRPTGGYNEQFF.